The clone carrying this T cell receptor (beta chain) was counted a single time. These data are taken from a study of blood T cell repertoires in COVID-19. Study-level background: Acute and convalescent COVID-19 samples came from the United States, Italy and Spain.

The protocol was immunoSEQ multiplex PCR, while the TCRdb copy is restricted to in-frame clones and leaves out a portion. The table includes about 230,000 clones, over 85% detected once. The CDR3 is made up of 15 amino acids. Germline values: CDR1 LGHDT, CDR2 YNNKEL (reference sequence). The ends were cut back, 0 bases at V and 0 bases at J, with 5 bases in the middle. Participant-reported clinical history was the basis for cohort assignment. The sample comprised PBMCs or T cells enriched from blood (not recorded which). The chain has TRBV3-1 (or the pseudogene TRBV3-2) and TRBJ2-2; D gene uncertain. The clonotype comes from a woman younger than 45 with acute COVID-19. In DNA, the CDR3 is TGTGCCAGCAGCCAAGATCTTACGAACACCGGGGAGCTGTTTTTT. It codes for CASSQDLTNTGELFF.